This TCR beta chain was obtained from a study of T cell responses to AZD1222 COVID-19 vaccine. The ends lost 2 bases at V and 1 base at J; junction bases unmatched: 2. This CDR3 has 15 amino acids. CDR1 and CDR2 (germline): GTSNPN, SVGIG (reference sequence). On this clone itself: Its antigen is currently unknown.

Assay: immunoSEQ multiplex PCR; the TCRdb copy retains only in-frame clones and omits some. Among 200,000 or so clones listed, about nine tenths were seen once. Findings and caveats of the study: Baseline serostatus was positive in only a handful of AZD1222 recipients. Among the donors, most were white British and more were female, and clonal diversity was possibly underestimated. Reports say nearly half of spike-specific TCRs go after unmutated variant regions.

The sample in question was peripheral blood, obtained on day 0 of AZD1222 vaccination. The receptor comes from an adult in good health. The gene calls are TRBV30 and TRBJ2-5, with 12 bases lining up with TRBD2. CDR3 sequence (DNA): TGTGCCTGGAGTCTAGCGGGGGGGTTCCAAGAGACCCAGTACTTC. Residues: CAWSLAGGFQETQYF.